This T cell receptor (beta chain) was observed in a study of CD8 T cells in Susac syndrome. This CDR3 has 12 residues. Germline-derived CDR1 and CDR2 are SGHDT and YYEEEE. Concerning this clonotype itself: Its ends do not fully match the called genes, so a read error is possible.

A quantity of roughly 0.5 to 1 ug RNA underwent reverse transcription using random hexamers. TCRdb analysed the immunoSEQ multiplex PCR reads with MiXCR anew, one entry per CDR3 protein. The data show 80,000 or so distinct CDR3 sequences, 85% to 95% seen once. The material sequenced was CD4+ T cells from PBMCs. This sequence was found in a human donor with Susac syndrome. V usage is TRBV5-6 and J usage is TRBJ2-7, with D possibly being TRBD2 (5 bases). The CDR3 DNA reads as TGTGCCAGCAGACCCACGCGAGGGTCAGAGCACTTC. Its translation is CASRPTRGSEHF.